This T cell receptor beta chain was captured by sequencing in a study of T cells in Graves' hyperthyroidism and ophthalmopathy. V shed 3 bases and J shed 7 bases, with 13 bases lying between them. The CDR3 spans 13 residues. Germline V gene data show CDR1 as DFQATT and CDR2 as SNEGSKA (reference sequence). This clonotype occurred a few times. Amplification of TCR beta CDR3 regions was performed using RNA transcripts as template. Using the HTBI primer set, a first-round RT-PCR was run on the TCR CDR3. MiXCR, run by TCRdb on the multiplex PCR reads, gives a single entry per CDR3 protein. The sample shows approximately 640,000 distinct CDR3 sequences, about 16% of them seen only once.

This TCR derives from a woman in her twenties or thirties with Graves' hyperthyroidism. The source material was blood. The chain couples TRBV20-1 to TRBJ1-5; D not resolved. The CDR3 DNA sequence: TGCAGTGCTAGTACGGGTGTCGGACAGCCCCAGCATTTT. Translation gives CSASTGVGQPQHF.